This TCR beta chain was obtained from a study of blood T cell repertoires in COVID-19. Assay: immunoSEQ multiplex PCR; the TCRdb copy retains only in-frame clones and omits some. The sample lists 25,000 to 30,000 clones, approximately 90% occurring once. The junction had 9 bases not matched to a gene; V was cut back by 2 bases and J by 5 bases. The germline gives CDR1 MNHEY, CDR2 SVGEGT. CDR3 length: 18 amino acids. What was sequenced was peripheral blood. The source is a human donor in a cohort sampled during active COVID-19. V gene TRBV6-2 or TRBV6-3 combines with J gene TRBJ2-3; 14 nucleotides line up with TRBD2. Written as DNA, the CDR3 is TGTGCCAGCAGTTACCAGGGACTAGCGGGAGTTTATGGAGATACGCAGTATTTT. It codes for CASSYQGLAGVYGDTQYF.